This T cell receptor (beta chain) is drawn from a study of Ad26.COV2.S vaccination and SARS-CoV-2 variants. Treatment here: roughly 18 received Ad26.COV2.S at low or high dose, single or two shots; roughly 5 received placebo; per-sample allocation not given. The samples were gathered on day 63 after the first injection of vaccine or placebo. Turning to this clone: Its antigen is not identified.

V was pared by 1 base and J by 4 bases, with 14 bases between. The germline V gene encodes CDR1 SGHDT and CDR2 YYEEEE. The CDR3 consists of 15 residues. General observations from the study: Non-spike TCR breadth did not differ much between vaccine and placebo recipients.

Generated by immunoSEQ multiplex PCR, the TCRdb table keeps only in-frame clones and is missing some. The sample has approximately 300,000 clones; 85% are singletons. The sequencing here drew on peripheral blood, taken in a trial of Ad26.COV2.S vaccine versus placebo. The clonotype comes from a person aged 18-65 years who received the Ad26.COV2.S COVID-19 vaccine or a placebo. This chain uses TRBV5-6 with TRBJ1-1; D is unresolved. The CDR3 here is CASSLRAKLSTEAFF. The CDR3 DNA sequence: TGTGCCAGCAGCTTGAGGGCTAAGTTGAGCACTGAAGCTTTCTTT.